This paragraph covers one T cell receptor (beta chain) sequence. These data originate in a study of blood T cell repertoires in COVID-19. Study as a whole: Whether acute or convalescent, the COVID-19 samples came from the United States, Italy and Spain. Sample material is recorded as cDNA or gDNA derived from T cells, B-cell-depleted T cells, or PBMCs.

This CDR3 has 12 residues. V shed 3 bases, J shed 10 bases, and the junction held 5 bases outside the gene matches. Germline CDR1 SGHKS, CDR2 YYEKEE (reference sequence). Original processing methods: The assay estimated nucleated cells by amplifying reference gene primers. Only in-frame clones appear in the TCRdb table, and some are missing; sequencing was by immunoSEQ multiplex PCR. The DNA was the basis for D and trimming; V, J and clone size are from that table. The sample holds 40,000 to 60,000 clones, approximately 86% seen once. The chain employs TRBV5-5 and TRBJ2-7; 9 positions match TRBD1. Sequenced: peripheral blood. The receptor was derived from a man between 35 and 55 years old with active COVID-19. The CDR3 sequence is CASSSLQGAQYF. DNA of the CDR3: TGTGCCAGCAGCTCGCTACAGGGGGCCCAGTACTTC.